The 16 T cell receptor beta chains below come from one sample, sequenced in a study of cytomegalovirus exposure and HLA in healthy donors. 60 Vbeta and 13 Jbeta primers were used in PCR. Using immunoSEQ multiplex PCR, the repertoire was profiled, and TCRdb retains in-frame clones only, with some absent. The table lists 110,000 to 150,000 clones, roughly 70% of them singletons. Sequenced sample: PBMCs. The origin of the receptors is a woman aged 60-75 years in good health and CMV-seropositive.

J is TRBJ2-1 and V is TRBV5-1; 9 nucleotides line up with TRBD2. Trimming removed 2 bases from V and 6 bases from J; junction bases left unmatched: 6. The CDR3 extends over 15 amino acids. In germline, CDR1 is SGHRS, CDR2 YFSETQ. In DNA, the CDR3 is TGCGCCAGCAGCTTACAAGCGGGAGGTTTCAATGAGCAGTTCTTC. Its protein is CASSLQAGGFNEQFF.

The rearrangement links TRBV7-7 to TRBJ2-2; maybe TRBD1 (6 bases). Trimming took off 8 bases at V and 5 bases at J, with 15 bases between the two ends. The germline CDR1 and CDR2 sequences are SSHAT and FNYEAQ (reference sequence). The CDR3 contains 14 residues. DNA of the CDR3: TGTGCCAGCTGGGGGCGGGCGCGAACCGGGGAGCTGTTTTTT. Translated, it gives CASWGRARTGELFF.

For the CDR3, the DNA is TGTGCCAGCAGAACCGGGACAGCCGGTACCACAGATACGCAGTATTTT. It encodes CASRTGTAGTTDTQYF. The rearrangement links TRBV7-9 to TRBJ2-3; TRBD1 matches 7 bases. The CDR3 contains 16 residues. V was clipped by 6 bases and J by 2 bases; unmatched bases: 11. CDR1 SEHNR and CDR2 FQNEAQ come from the germline V gene (reference sequence). The whole variable domain, remainder taken from reference TRBV7-9 and TRBJ2-3, is DTGVSQNPRHKITKRGQNVTFRCDPISEHNRLYWYRQTLGQGPEFLTYFQNEAQLEKSRLLSDRFSAERPKGSFSTLEIQRTEQGDSAMYLCASRTGTAGTTDTQYFGPGTRLTVL.

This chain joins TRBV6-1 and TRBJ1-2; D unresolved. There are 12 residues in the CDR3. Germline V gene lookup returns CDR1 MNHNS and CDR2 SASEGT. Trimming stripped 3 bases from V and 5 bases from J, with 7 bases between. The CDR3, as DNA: TGTGCCAGCAGTGAGAGAGGGTATGGCTACACCTTC. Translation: CASSERGYGYTF.

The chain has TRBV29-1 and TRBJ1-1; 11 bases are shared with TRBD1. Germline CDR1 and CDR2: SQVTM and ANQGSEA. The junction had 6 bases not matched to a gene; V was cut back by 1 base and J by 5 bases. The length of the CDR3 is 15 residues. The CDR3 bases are TGCAGCGTTGAAGGGACAGGGGGCTCAAGGACTGAAGCTTTCTTT. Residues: CSVEGTGGSRTEAFF.

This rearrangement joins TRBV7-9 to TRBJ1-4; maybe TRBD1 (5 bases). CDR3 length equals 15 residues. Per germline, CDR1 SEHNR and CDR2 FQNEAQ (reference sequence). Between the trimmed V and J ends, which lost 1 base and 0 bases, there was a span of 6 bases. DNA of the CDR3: TGTGCCAGCAGCTTAGAACAGGCAACTAATGAAAAACTGTTTTTT. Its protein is CASSLEQATNEKLFF.

The CDR3 bases are TGTGCTAGTGGTTTAACTGAAGAGGGCTACACCTTC. Amino acid sequence: CASGLTEEGYTF. The J gene is TRBJ1-2, the V gene TRBV12-5; D gene unclear. V was clipped by 3 bases and J by 8 bases, with 10 bases between them. Germline CDR1 is LGHNT and CDR2 is FRNRAP. The length of the CDR3 is 12 residues.

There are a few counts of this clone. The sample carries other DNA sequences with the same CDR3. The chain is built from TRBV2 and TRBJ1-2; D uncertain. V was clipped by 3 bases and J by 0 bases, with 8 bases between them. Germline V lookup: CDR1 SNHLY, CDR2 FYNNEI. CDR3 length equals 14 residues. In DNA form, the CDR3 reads TGTGCCAGCAGTGATCGAAGAGCTAACTATGGCTACACCTTC. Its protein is CASSDRRANYGYTF.

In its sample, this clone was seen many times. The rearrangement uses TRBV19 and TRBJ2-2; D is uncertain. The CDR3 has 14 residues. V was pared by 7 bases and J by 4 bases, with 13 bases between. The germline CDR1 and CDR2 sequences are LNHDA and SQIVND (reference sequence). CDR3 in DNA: TGTGCCAGTACCTTGGGCTCCACCACCGGGGAGCTGTTTTTT. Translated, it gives CASTLGSTTGELFF.

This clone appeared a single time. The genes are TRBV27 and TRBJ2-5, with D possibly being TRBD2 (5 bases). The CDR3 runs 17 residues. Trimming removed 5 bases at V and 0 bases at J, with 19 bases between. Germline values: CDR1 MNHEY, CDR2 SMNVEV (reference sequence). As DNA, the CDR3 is TGTGCCAGCAGTCCAGCTATGGGCGGGTCGTACCAAGAGACCCAGTACTTC. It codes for CASSPAMGGSYQETQYF.

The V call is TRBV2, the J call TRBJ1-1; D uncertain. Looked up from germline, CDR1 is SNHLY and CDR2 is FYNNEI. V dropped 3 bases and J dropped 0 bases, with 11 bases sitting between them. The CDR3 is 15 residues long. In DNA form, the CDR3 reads TGTGCCAGCAGTGACGGCGGGATGATGAACACTGAAGCTTTCTTT. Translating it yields CASSDGGMMNTEAFF.

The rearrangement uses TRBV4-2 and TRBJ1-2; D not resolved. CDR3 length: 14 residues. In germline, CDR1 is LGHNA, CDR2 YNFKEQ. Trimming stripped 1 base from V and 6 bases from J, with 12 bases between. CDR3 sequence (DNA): TGTGCCAGCAGCCAAGCCGGGGAGGTAAATGGCTACACCTTC. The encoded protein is CASSQAGEVNGYTF.

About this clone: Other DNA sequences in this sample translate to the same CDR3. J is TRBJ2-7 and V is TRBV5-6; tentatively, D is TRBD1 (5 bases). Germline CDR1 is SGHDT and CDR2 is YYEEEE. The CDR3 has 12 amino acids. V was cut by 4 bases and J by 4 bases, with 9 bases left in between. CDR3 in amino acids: CASSRQGYEQYF. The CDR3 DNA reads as TGTGCCAGCAGCCGGCAGGGTTACGAGCAGTACTTC.

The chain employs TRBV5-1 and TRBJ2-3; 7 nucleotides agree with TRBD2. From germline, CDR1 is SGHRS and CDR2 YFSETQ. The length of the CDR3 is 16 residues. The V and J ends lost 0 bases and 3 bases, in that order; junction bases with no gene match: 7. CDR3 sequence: CASSLGWEGTTDTQYF. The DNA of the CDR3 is TGCGCCAGCAGCTTGGGGTGGGAGGGTACGACAGATACGCAGTATTTT. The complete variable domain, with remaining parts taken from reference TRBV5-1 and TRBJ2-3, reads KAGVTQTPRYLIKTRGQQVTLSCSPISGHRSVSWYQQTPGQGLQFLFEYFSETQRNKGNFPGRFSGRQFSNSRSEMNVSTLELGDSALYLCASSLGWEGTTDTQYFGPGTRLTVL.

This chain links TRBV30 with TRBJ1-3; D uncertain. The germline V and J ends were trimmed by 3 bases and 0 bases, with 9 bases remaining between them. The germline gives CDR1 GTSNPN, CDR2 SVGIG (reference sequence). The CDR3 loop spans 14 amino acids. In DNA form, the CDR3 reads TGTGCCTGGAGCTCCGGGATCTCTGGAAACACCATATATTTT. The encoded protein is CAWSSGISGNTIYF.

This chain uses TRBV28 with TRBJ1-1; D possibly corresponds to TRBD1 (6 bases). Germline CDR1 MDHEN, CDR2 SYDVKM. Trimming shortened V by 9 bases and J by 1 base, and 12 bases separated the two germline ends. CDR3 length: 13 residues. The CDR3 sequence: CASRRGGNTEAFF. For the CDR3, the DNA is TGTGCCAGTCGTAGAGGGGGGAACACTGAAGCTTTCTTT.